The next 14 T cell receptor beta chains were all read from a single sample in a study of CD8 T cells in Susac syndrome. A quantity of about 0.5 to 1 ug RNA underwent reverse transcription using random hexamers. TCRdb re-called the immunoSEQ multiplex PCR reads with MiXCR, one entry per CDR3 protein. Of around 180,000 distinct CDR3 sequences in the sample, roughly 96% are singletons; the top ten hold 0.15% to 0.2%. Sequenced material: CD8+ T cells from PBMCs. These receptors were collected from a human donor with multiple sclerosis.

The rearrangement uses TRBV14 and TRBJ2-7; D gene unclear. The CDR3 extends over 13 amino acids. Trimming shortened V by 1 base and J by 9 bases, and 13 bases separated the two germline ends. Per the germline V gene, CDR1 is SGHDN and CDR2 is FVKESK. Here the CDR3 DNA reads TGTGCCAGCAGCCAAGCAATGTTCAACAGGCAGTACTTC. Protein: CASSQAMFNRQYF.

The rearrangement joins TRBV7-6 to TRBJ2-5; D is uncertain. V was shortened by 3 bases and J by 2 bases, with 10 bases between the two germline ends. This CDR3 is built from 14 residues. From germline, CDR1 is SGHVS and CDR2 FNYEAQ. The CDR3, as DNA: TGTGCCAGCAGCTTGAAGGTACGGCAAGAGACCCAGTACTTC. Protein product: CASSLKVRQETQYF.

The chain joins TRBV29-1 to TRBJ2-7, with a possible D match to TRBD2 (6 bases). Germline CDR1 is SQVTM and CDR2 is ANQGSEA. Trimming took off 7 bases at V and 4 bases at J, with 14 bases between the two ends. This CDR3 contains 12 residues. The CDR3 DNA is TGCAGCGCCCTGCTGGAGGGTTACGAGCAGTACTTC. Translated: CSALLEGYEQYF.

V is TRBV3-1 and J is TRBJ2-1; no reliable D call. This CDR3 has 13 amino acids. Germline loops: CDR1 LGHDT, CDR2 YNNKEL (reference sequence). Trimming left V 0 bases short and J 10 bases short, with 10 bases between. CDR3 sequence: CASSQDGNGEQFF. CDR3 sequence (DNA): TGTGCCAGCAGCCAAGATGGAAACGGGGAGCAGTTCTTC.

The V and J genes are TRBV11-1 and TRBJ1-2, with D hard to call. The CDR3 covers 15 residues. V was shortened by 6 bases and J by 0 bases, with 14 bases between the two germline ends. Germline V gives CDR1 SGHAT, CDR2 FQDESV (reference sequence). The CDR3 reads CASSPGRSPNYGYTF. The CDR3 DNA reads as TGTGCCAGCAGTCCAGGACGGAGCCCTAACTATGGCTACACCTTC.

The rearrangement joins TRBV4-2 to TRBJ2-7, with 10 bases identical to TRBD2. Germline loops: CDR1 LGHNA, CDR2 YNFKEQ. Losses at the gene ends were 0 bases for V and 5 bases for J; bases not matched to a gene: 13. The CDR3 has 18 residues. CDR3 DNA: TGTGCCAGCAGCCAAGATCTTTATGGGACTAGCGAGTGGCACGAGCAGTACTTC. This codes for CASSQDLYGTSEWHEQYF.

V usage is TRBV7-9 and J usage is TRBJ2-1; possibly TRBD2 for D (6 bases). V shed 0 bases and J shed 2 bases, with 14 bases lying between them. This CDR3 has 17 residues. Germline V lookup: CDR1 SEHNR, CDR2 FQNEAQ (reference sequence). The CDR3 DNA reads TGTGCCAGCAGCTTAGCTCCGGGACTGAAGACCTACAATGAGCAGTTCTTC. It encodes CASSLAPGLKTYNEQFF.

The chain recombines TRBV6-5 with TRBJ1-5; D is perhaps TRBD1 (5 bases). Germline V lookup: CDR1 MNHEY, CDR2 SVGAGI. The CDR3 has 18 amino acids. V gave up 3 bases and J gave up 0 bases, with 18 bases separating them. As DNA, the CDR3 is TGTGCCAGCAGTTATCGAGAGGGGTTTGGCTATAGCAATCAGCCCCAGCATTTT. Its translation: CASSYREGFGYSNQPQHF.

V is TRBV6-5 and J is TRBJ2-1, with 11 bases matching TRBD2. Unmatched junction bases numbered 8, after V lost 3 bases and J lost 7 bases. Germline V gives CDR1 MNHEY, CDR2 SVGAGI. The CDR3 totals 16 residues. DNA of the CDR3: TGTGCCAGCAGTTATAGTACTAGCGGGAGCGGGAATGAGCAGTTCTTC. Its translation: CASSYSTSGSGNEQFF.

The chain links TRBV7-8 to TRBJ2-2; maybe TRBD2 (5 bases). This CDR3 spans 14 amino acids. The germline V gene encodes CDR1 SGHVS and CDR2 FQNEAQ. V lost 6 bases and J 0 bases, leaving 8 bases between the germline ends. The CDR3 nucleotides are TGTGCCAGCAGGGGAGACGCGAACACCGGGGAGCTGTTTTTT. Its translation is CASRGDANTGELFF.

The V call is TRBV29-1, the J call TRBJ1-1; 7 bases match TRBD1. V lost 0 bases, J lost 4 bases, and 2 bases stayed unmatched. The CDR3 extends over 13 amino acids. Germline lookup yields CDR1 SQVTM and CDR2 ANQGSEA. CDR3 sequence reads: CSVEETGPTEAFF. DNA for the CDR3: TGCAGCGTTGAAGAGACAGGGCCCACTGAAGCTTTCTTT.

The rearrangement links TRBV7-2 to TRBJ2-4; D is unclear. The CDR3 is 14 residues long. Germline CDR1 and CDR2: SGHTA and FQGNSA. Trimming left V 8 bases short and J 6 bases short, with 17 bases between. The CDR3 bases are TGTGCCAGCGGGAACTCTGGTTGGGGAAACATTCAGTACTTC. It is translated as CASGNSGWGNIQYF.

The chain carries TRBV19 and TRBJ1-1; D not resolved. V was shortened by 3 bases and J by 5 bases, with 16 bases between the two germline ends. The germline CDR1 and CDR2 sequences are LNHDA and SQIVND (reference sequence). The CDR3 contains 15 residues. CDR3 amino acids: CASSILGSLPTEAFF. The CDR3 DNA reads as TGTGCCAGTAGTATTCTGGGGAGCCTGCCGACTGAAGCTTTCTTT. Based on the CDR3 plus reference TRBV19 and TRBJ1-1, the full variable domain is DGGITQSPKYLFRKEGQNVTLSCEQNLNHDAMYWYRQDPGQGLRLIYYSQIVNDFQKGDIAEGYSVSREKKESFPLTVTSAQKNPTAFYLCASSILGSLPTEAFFGQGTRLTVV.

This clonotype showed up just once. V gene TRBV6-5 combines with J gene TRBJ2-2; D is undetermined. The CDR3 runs 15 residues. Looked up from germline, CDR1 is MNHEY and CDR2 is SVGAGI. Deletions cut 2 bases from V and 0 bases from J, with 7 bases between. CDR3 in DNA: TGTGCCAGCAGTTACCTAGGACCGAACACCGGGGAGCTGTTTTTT. Protein sequence: CASSYLGPNTGELFF.